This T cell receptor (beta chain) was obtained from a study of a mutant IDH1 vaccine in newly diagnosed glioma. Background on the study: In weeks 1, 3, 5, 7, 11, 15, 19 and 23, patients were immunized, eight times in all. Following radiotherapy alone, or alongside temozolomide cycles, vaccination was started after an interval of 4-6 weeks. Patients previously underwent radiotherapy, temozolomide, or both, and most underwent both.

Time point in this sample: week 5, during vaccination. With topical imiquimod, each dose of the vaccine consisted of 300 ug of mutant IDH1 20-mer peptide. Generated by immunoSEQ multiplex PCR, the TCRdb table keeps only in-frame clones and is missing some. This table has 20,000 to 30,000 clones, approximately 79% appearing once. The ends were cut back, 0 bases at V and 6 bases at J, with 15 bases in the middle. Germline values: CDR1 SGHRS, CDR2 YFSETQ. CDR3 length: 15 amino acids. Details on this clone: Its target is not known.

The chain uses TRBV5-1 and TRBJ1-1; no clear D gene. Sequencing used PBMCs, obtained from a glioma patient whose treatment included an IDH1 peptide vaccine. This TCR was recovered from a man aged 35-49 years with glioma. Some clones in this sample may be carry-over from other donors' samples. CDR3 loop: CASSLVVSQYAEAFF. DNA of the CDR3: TGCGCCAGCAGCTTGGTCGTGAGTCAATACGCTGAAGCTTTCTTT.